What follows describes a single T cell receptor (beta chain). Its target is unknown. The sample originates from a study of cytomegalovirus exposure and HLA in healthy donors. 13 Jbeta primers and 60 Vbeta primers were used for the PCR. TCRdb's copy holds only in-frame clones and misses some; the assay was immunoSEQ multiplex PCR. The sample shows 90,000 or so clones, roughly 80% of them seen only once. Germline V lookup: CDR1 SGHTA, CDR2 FQGTGA. Trimming cost V 5 bases and J 12 bases; bases outside gene matches: 13. This CDR3 region has 14 residues. Notes on the study in general: In a later analysis, TCR beta V- and J-gene trimming was associated with a missense DCLRE1C variant.

The J gene is TRBJ2-1, the V gene TRBV7-3; 7 nucleotides line up with TRBD1. The receptor's source is a man aged 25 to 40 in good health and CMV-seropositive. Sequencing used PBMCs. CDR3 bases: TGTGCCAGCAGCCAAGACCGACAGGGCTCGGGGCAGTTCTTC. Translating it yields CASSQDRQGSGQFF.